The sequence of this T cell receptor beta chain was determined in a study of blood T cells in healthy people across ages. The authors ran a second PCR of 7 to 11 cycles using a sample-barcoded 5' primer and a J-beta primer mix. Each single sample gave us at least 2.5 million CDR3-containing paired-end reads. A single record per CDR3 protein comes from TCRdb applying MiXCR to the 5' RACE reads. The table has 1.5 million to 2 million distinct CDR3 sequences, roughly 27% seen once. Extraction of total RNA produced a minimum of 5 micrograms from each sample. Comments on this clonotype: Its antigen remains unknown.

Study results and limitations: PBMCs went unsorted, and a conclusive naive versus antigen-experienced comparison was therefore prevented. Fewer expanded clones and more diversity marked long-lived versus aged donors.

Material: blood. The sequence derives from a woman aged 30 to 39 in good health.

CDR3 sequence (DNA): TGTGCCAGCAGCCCCTTAGCGGGGGGGCAAACAGATACGCAGTATTTT. Residues: CASSPLAGGQTDTQYF. This chain joins TRBV7-7 and TRBJ2-3; 11 bases are a match to TRBD2. Germline V lookup: CDR1 SSHAT, CDR2 FNYEAQ (reference sequence). J was trimmed by 3 bases and V by 5 bases; bases with no gene match: 7. The CDR3 contains 16 residues.